This T cell receptor beta chain comes out of a study of cytomegalovirus exposure and HLA in healthy donors. Clones were read by immunoSEQ multiplex PCR, and TCRdb kept only the in-frame ones, dropping some. The sample includes 120,000 to 150,000 clones, more than 85% of them seen just once. The study's findings and limits: Researchers catalogued about 150 TCR beta chains as cytomegalovirus-associated.

V was pared by 2 bases and J by 6 bases, with 13 bases between. CDR3 size: 14 residues. Per the germline V gene, CDR1 is SGHVS and CDR2 is FNYEAQ. Turning to this clone: What it binds is not known.

Source material: PBMCs. The rearrangement joins TRBV7-6 to TRBJ1-1, with D unresolved. This receptor was identified in a man between 18 and 29 years old in good health and CMV-seropositive. This CDR3 is CASSLFGSRSEAFF. The CDR3 region has the DNA TGTGCCAGCAGCTTATTCGGGAGTCGGTCTGAAGCTTTCTTT.